This paragraph covers one TCR beta chain sequence. Its antigen is not known. When less than 12 days of culture had elapsed, CD4+ T cells were isolated. Participants got two doses of BNT162b2 or mRNA-1273 vaccine. Assay used: immunoSEQ multiplex PCR; TCRdb lists only in-frame clones, some missing. The sample lists about 40,000 clones, about two thirds occurring once. The sample comes from a study of vaccination effects on CD4 cells after COVID-19. V was clipped by 6 bases and J by 7 bases, with 9 bases between them. This CDR3 contains 11 residues. Sequencing was performed on CD4+ T cells from PBMCs cultured without peptide, taken after COVID-19 vaccination. The chain combines TRBV12-3 or TRBV12-4 with TRBJ1-2; no definite D call. The sequence derives from a human donor who received a COVID-19 vaccine. This chain's CDR3 is CASRAGGGYTF. The CDR3 DNA reads as TGTGCCAGCAGGGCAGGTGGTGGCTACACCTTC.